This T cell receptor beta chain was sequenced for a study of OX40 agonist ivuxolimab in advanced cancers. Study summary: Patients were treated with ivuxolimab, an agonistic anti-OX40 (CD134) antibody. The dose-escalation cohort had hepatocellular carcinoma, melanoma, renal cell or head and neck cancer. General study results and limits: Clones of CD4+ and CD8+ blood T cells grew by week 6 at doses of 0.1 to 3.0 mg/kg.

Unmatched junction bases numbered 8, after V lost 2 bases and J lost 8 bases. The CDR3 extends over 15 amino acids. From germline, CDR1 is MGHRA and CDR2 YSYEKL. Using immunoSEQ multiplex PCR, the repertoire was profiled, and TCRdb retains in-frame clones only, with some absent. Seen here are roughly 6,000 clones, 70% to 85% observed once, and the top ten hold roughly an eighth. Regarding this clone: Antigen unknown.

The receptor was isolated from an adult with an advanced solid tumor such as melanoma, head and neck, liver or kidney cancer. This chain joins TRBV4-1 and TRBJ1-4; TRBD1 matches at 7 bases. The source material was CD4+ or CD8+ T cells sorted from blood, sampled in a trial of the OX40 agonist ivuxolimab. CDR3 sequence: CASSQRETGVEKLFF. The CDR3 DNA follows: TGCGCCAGCAGCCAACGAGAAACAGGGGTCGAAAAACTGTTTTTT.